This TCR beta chain was documented in a study of blood T cell repertoires in COVID-19. Study-level information: Sample material is recorded as cDNA or gDNA derived from T cells, B-cell-depleted T cells, or PBMCs.

Data came from immunoSEQ multiplex PCR; TCRdb stores just in-frame clones and leaves some out. The sample comprises about half a million clones, roughly 89% of which are singletons, and roughly 0.84% rests with the top ten. The ends lost 4 bases at V and 2 bases at J; junction bases unmatched: 5. The CDR3 spans 15 residues. CDR1 and CDR2 (germline): KGHDR, SFDVKD. The sequence was obtained from a young man with COVID-19, enrolled during active disease. The gene calls are TRBV24-1 and TRBJ1-2; 8 bases align to TRBD1. The sample consisted of peripheral blood. CDR3 amino acids: CATSDPDRANYGYTF. CDR3 DNA sequence: TGTGCCACCAGTGACCCGGACAGGGCGAACTATGGCTACACCTTC.